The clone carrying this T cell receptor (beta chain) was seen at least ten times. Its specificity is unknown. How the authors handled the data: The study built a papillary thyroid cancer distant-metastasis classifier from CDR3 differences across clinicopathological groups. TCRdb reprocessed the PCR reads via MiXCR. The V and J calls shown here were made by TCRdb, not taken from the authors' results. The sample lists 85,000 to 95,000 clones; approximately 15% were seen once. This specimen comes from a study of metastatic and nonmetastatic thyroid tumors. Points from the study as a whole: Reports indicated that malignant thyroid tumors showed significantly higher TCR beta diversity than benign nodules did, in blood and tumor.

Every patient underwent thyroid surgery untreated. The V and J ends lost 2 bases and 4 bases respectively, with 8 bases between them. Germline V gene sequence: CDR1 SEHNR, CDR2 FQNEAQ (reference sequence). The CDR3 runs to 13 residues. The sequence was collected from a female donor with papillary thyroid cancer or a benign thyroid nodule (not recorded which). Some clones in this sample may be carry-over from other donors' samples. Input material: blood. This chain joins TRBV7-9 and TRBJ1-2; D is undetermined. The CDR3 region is CASSLNTVYGYTF. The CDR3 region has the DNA TGTGCCAGCAGCTTAAATACAGTCTATGGCTACACCTTC.